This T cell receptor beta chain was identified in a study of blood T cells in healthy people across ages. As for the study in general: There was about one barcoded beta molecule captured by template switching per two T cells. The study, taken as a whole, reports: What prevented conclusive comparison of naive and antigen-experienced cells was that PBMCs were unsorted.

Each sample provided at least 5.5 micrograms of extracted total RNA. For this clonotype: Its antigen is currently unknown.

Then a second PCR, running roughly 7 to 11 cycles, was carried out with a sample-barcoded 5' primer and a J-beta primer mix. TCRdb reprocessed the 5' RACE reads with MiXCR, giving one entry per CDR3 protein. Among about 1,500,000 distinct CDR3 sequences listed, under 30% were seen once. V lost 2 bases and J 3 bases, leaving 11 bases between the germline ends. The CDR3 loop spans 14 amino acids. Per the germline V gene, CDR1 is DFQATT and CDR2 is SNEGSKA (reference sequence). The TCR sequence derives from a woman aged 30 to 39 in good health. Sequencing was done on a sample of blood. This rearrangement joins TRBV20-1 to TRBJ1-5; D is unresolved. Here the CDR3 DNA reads TGCAGTGCTAGAAAGCGAGGTAACAATCAGCCCCAGCATTTT. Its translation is CSARKRGNNQPQHF.